Listed below are T cell receptor beta chains from one sample, sequenced in a study of shared clonotypes between healthy human individuals. TCRdb's copy holds only in-frame clones and misses some; the assay was immunoSEQ multiplex PCR. This table holds approximately 2,300,000 clones, 80% to 95% found once. The sequencing input was naive CD4+ T cells from PBMCs. Every receptor here comes from a man aged 18 to 35 in good health. Some clones in this sample may be carry-over from other donors' samples. Both conserved end residues are part of each CDR3. D genes are given only for firm matches. Size is stated for part of the rows, as once, few or many counts, or as a class when the clone is expanded.

TRBV5-1	TRBJ2-3	.	TRBD2	TGCGCCAGCAGCTTGTCCACTAGCGGGAGATTCTTCCTGACAGATACGCAGTATTTT	CASSLSTSGRFFLTDTQYF
TRBV7-2	TRBJ2-7	.	.	TGTGCCAGCAGCCCCTGGGGCAGGGGCGGGGGCTACGAGCAGTACTTC	CASSPWGRGGGYEQYF
TRBV6-5	TRBJ1-1	.	.	TGTGCCAGCAGAGCCGGGACCCGAGGTCATGAAGCTTTCTTT	CASRAGTRGHEAFF
TRBV2	TRBJ2-1	.	.	TGTGCCAGCAGGGGTGGAAAACTAGCATACAATGAGCAGTTCTTC	CASRGGKLAYNEQFF
TRBV6-5	TRBJ1-2	.	TRBD1	TGTGCCAGCAGGACCGGGACAGGGGGCAAGTACACCTTC	CASRTGTGGKYTF
TRBV6-5	TRBJ2-2	.	.	TGTGCCACCGTGCGTCCAGCGGGCACCGGGGAGCTGTTTTTT	CATVRPAGTGELFF
TRBV6-5	TRBJ2-7	.	.	TGTGCCAGCAGTAACCTCGGGGACGGGCCTTACGAGCAGTACTTC	CASSNLGDGPYEQYF
TRBV12-5	TRBJ2-1	.	.	TGTGCTAGTGGCCGGTGGCTTAACAATGAGCAGTTCTTC	CASGRWLNNEQFF
TRBV29-1	TRBJ2-3	.	.	TGCAGCGTTGGATCCGATACGCAGTATTTT	CSVGSDTQYF
TRBV5-4	TRBJ2-5	.	TRBD2	TGTGCCAGCAGCTTGAAAGCGGGAGGCGCCGGGGAGACCCAGTACTTC	CASSLKAGGAGETQYF
TRBV7-8	TRBJ2-2	.	.	TGTGCCAGCAGCTTAACTCCACTTCGGACAGAGAACACCGGGGAGCTGTTTTTT	CASSLTPLRTENTGELFF
TRBV10-3	TRBJ2-3	.	.	TGTGCCATCAGTGAGTTCCCTCAAGATACGCAGTATTTT	CAISEFPQDTQYF
TRBV6-1	TRBJ2-1	.	.	TGTGCCAGCAGTGAAGCCACGACCTCCTACAATGAGCAGTTCTTC	CASSEATTSYNEQFF
TRBV11-1	TRBJ1-1	few	.	TGTGCCAGCAGCCGAAAGAACACTGAAGCTTTCTTT	CASSRKNTEAFF
TRBV18	TRBJ2-1	once	TRBD2	TGTGCCAGCTCACAGGGACTAGCGGGAGAGGTTGAGCAGTTCTTC	CASSQGLAGEVEQFF
TRBV5-4	TRBJ1-5	.	TRBD1	TGTGCCAGCAGTATGGACAGGAATCAGCCCCAGCATTTT	CASSMDRNQPQHF
TRBV30	TRBJ1-6	.	.	TGTGCCTGGAGTGTTTTAACTTCACCCCTCCACTTT	CAWSVLTSPLHF
TRBV28	TRBJ1-5	.	.	TGTGCCAGCAGTCCCTGGCAGGGGAATCAGCCCCAGCATTTT	CASSPWQGNQPQHF
TRBV5-6	TRBJ2-1	.	TRBD1	TGTGCCAGCAGCCGTTGGCCGGGACAGGGGAGCTCCTACAATGAGCAGTTCTTC	CASSRWPGQGSSYNEQFF
TRBV5-1	TRBJ2-7	.	.	TGCGCCAGCAGCTTTACCATGGGAGCCTACGAGCAGTACTTC	CASSFTMGAYEQYF
TRBV10-1	TRBJ2-3	.	TRBD1	TGCGCCAGCAGTCATAACAGGGGCCGCTCGGATACGCAGTATTTT	CASSHNRGRSDTQYF
TRBV28	TRBJ2-7	.	TRBD1	TGTGCCAGCAGTTTAGATACAGGGGGCATATACGAGCAGTACTTC	CASSLDTGGIYEQYF
TRBV23-1	TRBJ2-2	.	.	TGCGCCAGCAGCCTCAACTCTAGGGGAAGGGAGCTGTTTTTT	CASSLNSRGRELFF
TRBV5-4	TRBJ1-3	.	.	TGTGCCAGCAGCTTCTCAGGGACTGGAAACACCATATATTTT	CASSFSGTGNTIYF
TRBV19	TRBJ1-5	.	.	TGTGCCAGTAGTACTCCTTTCGGGGAGGGTGGTCAGCCCCAGCATTTT	CASSTPFGEGGQPQHF
TRBV5-1	TRBJ2-7	.	.	TGCGCCAGCAGCTTGGCCTCTCTTTCATACGAGCAGTACTTC	CASSLASLSYEQYF
TRBV7-9	TRBJ2-3	.	TRBD2	TGTGCCAGCATCGTCTCTAGCGGGATCGGCACAGATACGCAGTATTTT	CASIVSSGIGTDTQYF
TRBV7-9	TRBJ2-2	.	.	TGTGCCGGGGGGTCGGTTGGCGGGGAGCTGTTTTTT	CAGGSVGGELFF
TRBV6-5	TRBJ1-2	once	TRBD1	TGTGCCAGCAATGACGGACAGGGATCCCATGGCTACACCTTC	CASNDGQGSHGYTF
TRBV2	TRBJ2-7	.	.	TGTGCCAGCAGTCTAACCAAAAACCGGGTAGGAACCTACGAGCAGTACTTC	CASSLTKNRVGTYEQYF
TRBV4-1	TRBJ2-3	.	.	TGCGCCAGCAGCCTCCCCGGCAGAGATACGCAGTATTTT	CASSLPGRDTQYF
TRBV7-2	TRBJ2-5	.	.	TGTGCCAGCAGCTTCCAGGGCGTACAAGAGACCCAGTACTTC	CASSFQGVQETQYF
TRBV9	TRBJ2-7	.	.	TGTGCCAGCAGCTCGACGATGCTGGGCGAGCAGTACTTC	CASSSTMLGEQYF
TRBV6-9	TRBJ1-1	.	.	TGTGCCAGCAGTTATGACAGAGACACTGAAGCTTTCTTT	CASSYDRDTEAFF
TRBV6-5	TRBJ2-2	.	.	TGTGCCAGCAGTTACGACTCCTTGAACACCGGGGAGCTGTTTTTT	CASSYDSLNTGELFF
TRBV27	TRBJ2-3	.	.	TGTGCCAGCAGTTCTCCCTCGGGGGCAGATACGCAGTATTTT	CASSSPSGADTQYF
TRBV4-2	TRBJ1-2	.	.	TGTGCCAGCAGCCAAGATTCTCGAGGGGGATATTATGGCTACACCTTC	CASSQDSRGGYYGYTF
TRBV19	TRBJ2-5	.	.	TGTGCCAGTAGTTGGGGGGCCTGGGACGTTCGAGGTGGCCCGCAAGAGACCCAGTACTTC	CASSWGAWDVRGGPQETQYF
TRBV11-2	TRBJ2-1	.	.	TGTGCCAGCAGCGAGTCTCTAGCACACTCCTACAATGAGCAGTTCTTC	CASSESLAHSYNEQFF
TRBV28	TRBJ1-1	few	.	TGTGCCAGCAGTTTGGGAGGCAGCTTGAACACTGAAGCTTTCTTT	CASSLGGSLNTEAFF
TRBV29-1	TRBJ2-4	.	.	TGCAGCGTTGTGGGGAGTCCGCTAGCCAAAAACATTCAGTACTTC	CSVVGSPLAKNIQYF
TRBV30	TRBJ1-1	.	.	TGTGCCTGGAGTGTACAAGATAGGGGGGGGAACACTGAAGCTTTCTTT	CAWSVQDRGGNTEAFF
TRBV19	TRBJ2-3	.	TRBD2	TGTGCCAGTAGTAGCGGGAGGGTCACAGATACGCAGTATTTT	CASSSGRVTDTQYF
TRBV4-1	TRBJ2-7	.	TRBD2	TGCGCCAGCAGCCAAGATCTCAGGCTAGCGGGAGTCTACGAGCAGTACTTC	CASSQDLRLAGVYEQYF
TRBV27	TRBJ2-7	.	TRBD1	TGTGCCAGCAGTCCGCGGACAGGGGGCTACGAGCAGTACTTC	CASSPRTGGYEQYF